A selection of T cell receptor beta chains follows, all from one sample in a study of control samples from healthy donors and cancer patients. Only in-frame clones appear in the TCRdb table, and some are missing; sequencing was by immunoSEQ multiplex PCR. The sample shows 150,000 or so clones, 93% of them seen only once. Sequencing was carried out using blood. These receptors came from a man aged 45 to 65 in good health. CDR3s leave out the opening cysteine and the closing phenylalanine or tryptophan. Clone size is shown for a subset of rows, as once, few, many or a class of expanded clone.

>TRBJ1-6|TRBV5-1|.
ASSLLGGRSSYNSPLH
>TRBJ2-1|TRBV27|.
ASSHTRALTYNEQF
>TRBJ1-5|TRBV10-2|.
ASKDGGRGDQPQH
>TRBJ2-3|TRBV27|.
ASTRGHTDTQY
>TRBJ2-5|TRBV10-3|.
AISVTGGGETQY
>TRBJ1-6|TRBV5-1|once
ASSSPPEDSPLH
>TRBJ1-1|TRBV30|.
AWTGGDTEAF
>TRBJ1-6|TRBV4-1|few
ASSQEERISPLH
>TRBJ1-1|TRBV29-1|.
SVEKGTNTEAF
>TRBJ2-6|TRBV19|.
ASSRGSGANVLT
>TRBJ1-4|TRBV28|.
ASSFRQGNEKLF
>TRBJ2-7|TRBV6-5|.
ATRGGFEQY
>TRBJ1-1|TRBV19|.
ASSIGWDVGTEAF
>TRBJ2-1|TRBV19|.
ASSNTGTSRYNEQF
>TRBJ1-1|TRBV3-1/TRBV3-2|.
ASSQVLSPTEAF
>TRBJ2-1|TRBV3-1/TRBV3-2|.
ASSLPGLAVF
>TRBJ1-3|TRBV7-8|.
ASSFAQAVSGNTIY